The rows below give T cell receptor beta chains drawn from one sample of a study of cytomegalovirus exposure and HLA in healthy donors. Produced via immunoSEQ multiplex PCR; TCRdb's table is partial and in-frame only. The data hold under 150,000 clones, with 60% to 85% observed a single time. The sequencing sample was made of PBMCs. These receptors came from a male donor in good health and CMV-seropositive. Both conserved end residues are part of each CDR3.

TRBV11-2	TRBJ2-7	CASSLAGAYEQYF
TRBV9	TRBJ2-1	CASSAFTGYSDEQFF
TRBV18	TRBJ1-1	CASSQGADTEAFF
TRBV19	TRBJ1-6	CASSMIQGGNSPLHF
TRBV6-5	TRBJ2-1	CASASTGYNEQFF
TRBV5-1	TRBJ1-4	CASSLVGIANEKLFF
TRBV6-6	TRBJ2-2	CASSYSRTTGELFF
TRBV15	TRBJ2-5	CATSRAGSLPTQYF
TRBV6-6	TRBJ1-1	CASARQGSFEAFF
TRBV19	TRBJ2-7	CASSMSVSYEQYF
TRBV29-1	TRBJ1-1	CGLGAPEAFF
TRBV5-1	TRBJ2-5	CASSYGVSNPGQETQYF
TRBV14	TRBJ2-5	CASSQWALAGIQETQYF
TRBV28	TRBJ2-4	CASSRDTHRAKNIQYF
TRBV28	TRBJ2-6	CATLGGAQGANVLTF
TRBV7-3	TRBJ2-1	CASSLGASGGKGYNEQFF
TRBV27	TRBJ2-7	CASSWSGGPYEQYF
TRBV7-7	TRBJ2-5	CASSSTGGEETQYF
TRBV5-1	TRBJ1-1	CASSLLTGRSTEAFF
TRBV7-2	TRBJ1-2	CASSLVGGRGTPYGYTF
TRBV19	TRBJ1-2	CASSIPPGLGYGYTF